This TCR beta chain was profiled in a study of CD8 T cells in Susac syndrome. The CDR3 totals 14 residues. V shed 8 bases and J 4 bases; nucleotides not matched to a gene: 6. Reverse transcription used roughly 0.5 to 1 ug RNA and random hexamers. TCRdb re-derived calls from the immunoSEQ multiplex PCR reads in MiXCR, one entry per CDR3 protein. The sample contains approximately 180,000 distinct CDR3 sequences, 90% to 96% of which appear only once. The chain employs TRBV12-3 or TRBV12-4 and TRBJ1-5, with TRBD1 matching 9 bases. The TCR sequence derives from a human donor with multiple sclerosis. Sequences were obtained from CD4+ T cells from PBMCs. The CDR3 sequence is CASAGTGRNQPQHF. CDR3 DNA sequence: TGTGCCAGCGCCGGGACAGGGAGAAATCAGCCCCAGCATTTT.